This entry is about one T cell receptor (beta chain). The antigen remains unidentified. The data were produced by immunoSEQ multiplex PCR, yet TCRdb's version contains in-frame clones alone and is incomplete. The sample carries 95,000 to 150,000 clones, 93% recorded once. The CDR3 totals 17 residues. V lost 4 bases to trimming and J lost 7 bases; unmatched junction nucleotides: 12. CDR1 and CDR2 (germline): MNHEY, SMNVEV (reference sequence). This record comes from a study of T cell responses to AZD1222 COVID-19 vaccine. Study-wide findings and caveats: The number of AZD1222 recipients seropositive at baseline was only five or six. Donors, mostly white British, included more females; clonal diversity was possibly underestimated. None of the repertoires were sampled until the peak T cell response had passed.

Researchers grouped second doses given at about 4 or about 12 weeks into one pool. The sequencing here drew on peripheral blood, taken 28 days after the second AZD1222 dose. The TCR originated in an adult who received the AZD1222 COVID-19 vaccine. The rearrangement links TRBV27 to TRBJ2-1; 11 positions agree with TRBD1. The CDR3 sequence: CASSSIDGQGARNEQFF. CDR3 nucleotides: TGTGCCAGCAGTTCCATCGACGGACAGGGGGCGCGGAATGAGCAGTTCTTC.